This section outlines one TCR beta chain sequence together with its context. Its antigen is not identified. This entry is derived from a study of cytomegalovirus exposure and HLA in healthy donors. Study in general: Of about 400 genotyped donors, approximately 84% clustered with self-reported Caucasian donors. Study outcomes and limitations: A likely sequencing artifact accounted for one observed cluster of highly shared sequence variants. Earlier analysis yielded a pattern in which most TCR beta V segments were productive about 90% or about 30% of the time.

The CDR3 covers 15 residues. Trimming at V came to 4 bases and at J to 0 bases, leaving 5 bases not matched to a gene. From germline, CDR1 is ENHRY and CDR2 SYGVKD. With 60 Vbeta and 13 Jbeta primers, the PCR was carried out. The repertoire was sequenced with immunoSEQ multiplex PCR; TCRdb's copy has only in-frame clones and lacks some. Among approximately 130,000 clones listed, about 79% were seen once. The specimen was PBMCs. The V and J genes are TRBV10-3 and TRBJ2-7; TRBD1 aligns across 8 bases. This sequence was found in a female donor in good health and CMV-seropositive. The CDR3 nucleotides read TGTGCCATCAGTGGGCGGACAGGGTTCTCCTACGAGCAGTACTTC. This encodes CAISGRTGFSYEQYF.